Below are 3 T cell receptor beta chains sequenced from a single sample in a study of cytomegalovirus exposure and HLA in healthy donors. The PCR used 60 Vbeta and 13 Jbeta primers. Sequencing used immunoSEQ multiplex PCR; TCRdb keeps in-frame clones, though not all of them. The sample includes around 150,000 clones, roughly 70% of them seen just once. The specimen sequenced was PBMCs. The receptors shown here come from a woman between 25 and 40 years old in good health and CMV-seronegative.

This clone has a single count. The chain is built from TRBV4-1 and TRBJ2-7, with D perhaps matching TRBD1 (6 bases). The CDR3 runs to 16 residues. Germline lookup yields CDR1 MGHRA and CDR2 YSYEKL. The germline V and J ends were trimmed by 8 bases and 2 bases, with 22 bases remaining between them. In DNA, the CDR3 is TGCGCCAGCTGGTTGGAACAGGGCCACAATCCCTACGAGCAGTACTTC. Its protein is CASWLEQGHNPYEQYF.

This clone came up a few times. The chain recombines TRBV5-5 with TRBJ1-2, with 9 bases fitting TRBD1. Trimming at V came to 0 bases and at J to 5 bases, leaving 2 bases not matched to a gene. The CDR3 is 14 residues long. Germline V gene data show CDR1 as SGHKS and CDR2 as YYEKEE (reference sequence). CDR3 amino acids: CASSLGQGGYGYTF. CDR3 sequence (DNA): TGTGCCAGCAGCTTGGGACAGGGGGGATATGGCTACACCTTC.

In DNA form, the CDR3 reads TGTGCCAGCAGCTATACGGTGAGCTCCTACAATGAGCAGTTCTTC. Protein sequence: CASSYTVSSYNEQFF. V gene TRBV7-2 combines with J gene TRBJ2-1; D is unresolved. Trimming cost V 4 bases and J 0 bases, with 10 bases left between them. The CDR3 spans 15 residues. Germline V gene sequence: CDR1 SGHTA, CDR2 FQGNSA.